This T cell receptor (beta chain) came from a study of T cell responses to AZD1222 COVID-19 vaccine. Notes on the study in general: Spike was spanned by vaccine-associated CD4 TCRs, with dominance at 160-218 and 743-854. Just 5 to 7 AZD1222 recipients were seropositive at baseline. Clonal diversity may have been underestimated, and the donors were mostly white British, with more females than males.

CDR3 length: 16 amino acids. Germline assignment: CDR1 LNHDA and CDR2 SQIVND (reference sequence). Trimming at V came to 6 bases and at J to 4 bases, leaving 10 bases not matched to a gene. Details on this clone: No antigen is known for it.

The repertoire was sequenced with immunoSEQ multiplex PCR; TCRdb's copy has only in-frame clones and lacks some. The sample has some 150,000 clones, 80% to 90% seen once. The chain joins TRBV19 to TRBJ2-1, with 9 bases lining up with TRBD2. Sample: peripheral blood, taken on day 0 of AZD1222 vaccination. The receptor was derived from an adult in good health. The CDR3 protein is CASSPWREGQYNEQFF. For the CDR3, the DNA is TGTGCCAGTAGCCCCTGGCGGGAGGGCCAGTACAATGAGCAGTTCTTC.